This TCR beta chain was obtained from a study of OX40 agonist ivuxolimab in advanced cancers. Study summary: The patients received ivuxolimab by intravenous route every 2 weeks at 0.01 to 10 mg/kg. Enrolled patients in dose escalation had cancers that were hepatocellular carcinoma, melanoma, renal cell or head and neck cancer. Whole-study results and caveats: The study observed clonal expansion of CD4+ and CD8+ blood T cells by week 6 at 0.1 to 3.0 mg/kg.

The germline V gene has CDR1 SGHTS and CDR2 YDEGEE. The ends were cut back, 1 base at V and 1 base at J, with 3 bases in the middle. The CDR3 contains 13 residues. As regards this clone: Antigen: not known.

TCRdb's copy holds only in-frame clones and misses some; the assay was immunoSEQ multiplex PCR. The data show roughly 60,000 clones, approximately 86% seen once. This clonotype was sampled from an adult with an advanced solid tumor such as melanoma, head and neck, liver or kidney cancer. The V gene is TRBV5-8, the J gene TRBJ1-5; D call uncertain. The source was CD4+ or CD8+ T cells sorted from blood, collected in a trial of the OX40 agonist ivuxolimab. The CDR3 region is CASSLWSNQPQHF. The CDR3 DNA reads TGTGCCAGCAGCTTGTGGAGCAATCAGCCCCAGCATTTT.